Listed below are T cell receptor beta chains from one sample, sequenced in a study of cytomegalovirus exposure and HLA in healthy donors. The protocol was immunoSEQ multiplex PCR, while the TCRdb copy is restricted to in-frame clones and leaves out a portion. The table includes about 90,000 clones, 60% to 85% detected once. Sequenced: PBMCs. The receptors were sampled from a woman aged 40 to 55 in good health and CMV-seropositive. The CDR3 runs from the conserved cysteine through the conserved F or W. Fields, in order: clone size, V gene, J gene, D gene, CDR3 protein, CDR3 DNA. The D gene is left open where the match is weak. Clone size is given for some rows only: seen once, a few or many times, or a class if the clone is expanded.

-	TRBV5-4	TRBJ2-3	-	CASREKGGTDTQYF	TGTGCCAGCAGAGAGAAGGGGGGCACAGATACGCAGTATTTT
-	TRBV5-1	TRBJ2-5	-	CASSFPLHVVNEETQYF	TGCGCCAGCAGCTTCCCACTACATGTCGTGAACGAGGAGACCCAGTACTTC
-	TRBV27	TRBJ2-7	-	CASSSSYEQYF	TGTGCCAGCAGTTCGTCCTACGAGCAGTACTTC
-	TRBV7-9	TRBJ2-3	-	CASSPRGAGAFSTDTQYF	TGTGCCAGCAGCCCCAGGGGGGCAGGGGCCTTCAGCACAGATACGCAGTATTTT
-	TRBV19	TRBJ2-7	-	CASSPNVDYYEQYF	TGTGCCAGTAGTCCAAACGTGGACTACTACGAGCAGTACTTC
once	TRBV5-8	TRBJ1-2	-	CASSLDGTQYGYTF	TGTGCCAGCAGCTTGGATGGGACACAGTATGGCTACACCTTC
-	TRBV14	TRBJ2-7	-	CASSQAVYEQYF	TGTGCCAGCAGCCAAGCCGTCTACGAGCAGTACTTC
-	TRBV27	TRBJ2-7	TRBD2	CASSRGTSAYEQYF	TGTGCCAGCAGCCGCGGGACTAGCGCCTACGAGCAGTACTTC
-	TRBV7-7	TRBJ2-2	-	CASSPAPGGTGELFF	TGTGCTAGCAGCCCGGCGCCCGGGGGCACCGGGGAGCTGTTTTTT
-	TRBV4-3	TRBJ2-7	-	CASSQDPKGEKGFEQYF	TGCGCCAGCAGCCAAGATCCGAAGGGGGAAAAGGGATTTGAGCAGTACTTC
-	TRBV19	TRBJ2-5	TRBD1	CATERTGEETQYF	TGTGCCACCGAGAGGACAGGGGAAGAGACCCAGTACTTC
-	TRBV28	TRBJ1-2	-	CASSLYSGRTNGYTF	TGTGCCAGCAGTTTATATTCCGGCAGGACAAATGGCTACACCTTC
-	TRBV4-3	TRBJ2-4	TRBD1	CASSPGDRGVGTAKNIQYF	TGCGCCAGCAGCCCCGGGGACAGGGGAGTGGGCACAGCCAAAAACATTCAGTACTTC
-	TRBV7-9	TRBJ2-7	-	CASSHQGSGYDEQYF	TGTGCCAGCAGCCATCAAGGGTCAGGGTACGACGAGCAGTACTTC
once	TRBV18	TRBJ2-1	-	CASSPSGGLNEQFF	TGTGCCAGCTCACCCTCCGGGGGGCTTAATGAGCAGTTCTTC
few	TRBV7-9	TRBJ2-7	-	CASSFGTGYEQYF	TGTGCCAGCAGCTTCGGGACTGGCTACGAGCAGTACTTC
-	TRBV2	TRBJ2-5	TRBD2	CASSVASGSQETQYF	TGTGCCAGCAGTGTGGCTAGCGGGTCCCAAGAGACCCAGTACTTC
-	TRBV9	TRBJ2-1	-	CASSKGGGEGNEQFF	TGTGCCAGCAGCAAGGGGGGGGGAGAGGGGAATGAGCAGTTCTTC
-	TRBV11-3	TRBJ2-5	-	CASSLDLEGAGETQYF	TGTGCCAGCAGCTTAGATCTGGAGGGGGCGGGAGAGACCCAGTACTTC
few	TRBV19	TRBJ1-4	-	CASSRHRQATNEKLFF	TGTGCCAGTAGTCGACACCGACAGGCAACTAATGAAAAACTGTTTTTT
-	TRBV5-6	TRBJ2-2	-	CASSLFPGQANTGELFF	TGTGCCAGCAGCTTATTCCCCGGACAAGCGAACACCGGGGAGCTGTTTTTT
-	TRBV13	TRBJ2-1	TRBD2	CASSLTSGIGNEQFF	TGTGCCAGCAGCTTGACTAGCGGGATTGGAAATGAGCAGTTCTTC
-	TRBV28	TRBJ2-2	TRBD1	CACCGQGSGELFF	TGTGCCTGCTGCGGACAGGGTTCCGGGGAGCTGTTTTTT
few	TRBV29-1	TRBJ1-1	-	CSVVTEGMNTEAFF	TGCAGCGTTGTTACGGAGGGCATGAACACTGAAGCTTTCTTT
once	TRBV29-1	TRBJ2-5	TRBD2	CSVEGGGETQYF	TGCAGCGTTGAAGGGGGAGGGGAGACCCAGTACTTC
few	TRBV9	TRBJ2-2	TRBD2	CASSGGSRSTGELFF	TGTGCCAGCAGCGGCGGGAGCAGAAGTACCGGGGAGCTGTTTTTT
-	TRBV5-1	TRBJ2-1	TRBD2	CASSLGLAGINEQFF	TGCGCCAGCAGCTTAGGGCTAGCGGGAATCAATGAGCAGTTCTTC
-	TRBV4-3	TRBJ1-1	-	CASSQATAGLNTEAFF	TGCGCCAGCAGCCAAGCTACGGCAGGGTTGAACACTGAAGCTTTCTTT
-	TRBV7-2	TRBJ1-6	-	CASSLSSYNSPLHF	TGTGCCAGCAGCCTGAGCTCCTATAATTCACCCCTCCACTTT
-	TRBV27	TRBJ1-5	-	CASSQTQWEPQHF	TGTGCCAGCAGTCAGACTCAGTGGGAGCCCCAGCATTTT